This TCR beta chain was captured in a study of neurological immune-mediated disorders. Study-wide results and limits: CDR3 amino acid sequences found in expanded clones were never shared across subjects, suggesting private repertoires in all groups.

There are 12 residues in the CDR3. Germline V gives CDR1 SGHTA, CDR2 FQGNSA. V was trimmed by 8 bases and J by 3 bases, leaving 9 bases between them. This clonotype was observed many times. Its antigen is currently unknown. cDNA synthesis was performed by 5'RACE with 10-nucleotide random UMIs. Sequencing of 15-18 subjects in each run yielded over 180 million TCR-beta sequences. Each CDR3 protein is one row after TCRdb ran MiXCR on the 5' RACE reads. The sample consists of 20,000 to 25,000 distinct CDR3 sequences, 15% of them appearing once. The specimen was PBMCs. The chain combines TRBV7-2 with TRBJ2-3; D ambiguous. The sequence was collected from a female donor with HTLV-1-associated myelopathy (HAM/TSP). Written as DNA, the CDR3 is TGTGCCAGCTCTACTACTACAGATACGCAGTATTTT. Translating it yields CASSTTTDTQYF.